This entry lists 2 T cell receptor beta chains sequenced from one sample in a study of somatic mutations in cytotoxic T cells in rheumatoid arthritis. The method was immunoSEQ multiplex PCR; TCRdb's version includes in-frame clones alone and lacks a portion of them. The table lists some 20,000 clones, about 70% of them singletons, with about 20% in the top ten. The sequenced sample consisted of CD8+ T cells sorted from blood. These receptors were taken from an adult with rheumatoid arthritis.

V gene TRBV27 combines with J gene TRBJ1-2, with a possible D match to TRBD1 (6 bases). Germline CDR1 is MNHEY and CDR2 is SMNVEV (reference sequence). V lost 3 bases and J lost 6, with 20 bases in between. The CDR3 is 16 residues long. CDR3 in DNA: TGTGCCAGCAGTTTTTTCCAGGGCAGGGGTACTGATGGCTACACCTTC. It translates to CASSFFQGRGTDGYTF.

The rearrangement links TRBV7-9 to TRBJ1-5; unclear D gene. From germline, CDR1 is SEHNR and CDR2 FQNEAQ (reference sequence). The V end was cut by 3 bases, the J end by 3 bases, with 9 bases between. The CDR3 contains 14 residues. The CDR3 loop reads CASSFVENNQPQHF. The CDR3 DNA is TGTGCCAGCAGCTTCGTCGAGAACAATCAGCCCCAGCATTTT.